The sequence of this T cell receptor beta chain was determined in a study of shared clonotypes between healthy human individuals. General study findings and limits: The sampled material consisted only of blood, and tissue repertoires are likely to differ.

This clone was seen at least ten times. The target antigen is unknown. CDR3 length: 13 amino acids. CDR1 and CDR2 (germline): WNHNN, SYGVQD (reference sequence). V gave up 6 bases and J gave up 8 bases, with 16 bases separating them. Data came from immunoSEQ multiplex PCR; TCRdb stores just in-frame clones and leaves some out. Of about 500,000 clones in the sample, 70% to 80% were seen once. Sequenced: PBMCs. The receptor comes from a woman aged 40 to 50 in good health. Some clones in this sample may be carry-over from other donors' samples. The chain recombines TRBV10-1 with TRBJ1-2; no clear D gene. CDR3 protein: CASRGRRLWGYTF. The CDR3 coding sequence is TGCGCCAGCAGGGGTAGACGGTTGTGGGGCTACACCTTC.